This T cell receptor (beta chain) came from a study of shared clonotypes between healthy human individuals (dated by TCRdb to the early 2020s). For the study in its entirety: The cohort comprised a couple of women and a few men aged 18 to 49 years. To estimate repertoire size and how much clonotypes are shared between individuals, the study performed deep sequencing of blood TCR repertoires from a few healthy adults. Each donor's leukapheresis produced roughly between roughly 0.85 and 9.5 billion PBMCs. For each donor, CD4 naive and CD4 memory were each run on three plates, CD8 naive on two plates, and CD8 memory on one plate. To increase sequencing depth and limit assay-specific biases, different laboratories used diverse techniques to prepare libraries and sequence TCR repertoires.

On this clone: It lacks a known antigen. Per-base qualities were not stored, and no clone one base away is much larger.

CD8 naive samples consisted of CD45RO-negative cells that were positively selected for CCR7, yielding a CD45RA+CCR7+ population without TemRA cells. The donors were healthy, HIV-negative adults with no recently reported acute infections or vaccinations. All donors were Caucasian adults living in Nashville, Tennessee, USA. Blood was collected by leukapheresis, and PBMCs were isolated by Ficoll-Histopaque density gradient centrifugation and then cryopreserved in liquid nitrogen vapor phase. Analytical flow cytometry was used to check the purity and quantity of every magnetically sorted T cell population. Genomic DNA was isolated from each sorted fraction and quantified by UV absorbance on a Nanodrop 2000c. TCR CDR3 regions were amplified from genomic DNA by multiplex PCR using the deep immunoSEQ assay. Extracted genomic DNA from each cell subset was spread evenly across all wells of several immunoSEQ 96-well plates, with each plate serving as a replicate. For sorted subsets, each replicate PCR was loaded with around 200 ng genomic DNA, equivalent to about 30,000 T cell genomes. The purified libraries were quantified using a Qubit 3.0 fluorometer, sized with a Bioanalyzer 2100, and then quantified again using the KAPA Library Quantification kit. A separate single-read 150-cycle Illumina NextSeq 550 flow cell was used to sequence each immunoSEQ 96-well plate. In the source study's methods: Because the immunoSEQ output held only junctional sequences and lacked quality scores, the filtering could not match the filtering applied to full-length reads. Sequences were annotated with PyIR, a Python wrapper for IgBLAST v1.9, and V/J genes and CDR3 were assigned using IMGT germline references. Any read was removed if the V/J assignment was weak (E-value above 1e-6), the CDR3 was missing, or the read contained stop codons, out-of-frame junctions, or ambiguous translated residues. V3J clonotypes were defined by identical inferred V gene, J gene, and CDR3 amino acid sequence. Percentage overlap between repertoires was calculated by dividing the number of shared unique clonotypes by the size of the smaller repertoire. Three approaches were used to assess repertoire richness: RTK rarefaction, the Chao1 estimator, and Recon v2.1 estimates of unobserved clonotypes. Generation probabilities were computed with OLGA for all TCRbeta clonotypes obtained by the gDNA method from several donors. The clones in this table, taken by TCRdb from immuneACCESS, are in-frame only. Not every clone is retained; where verified, under half of the shortfall comes from an unresolved V gene, and the cause of the rest is unknown. D and trimming were read from the DNA, whereas the V and J calls and clone size are those reported in that table. This sample holds millions of clones; about 92% were observed only once. Roughly 1.7% of the sample comes from the top ten.

Trimmed from V: 2 bases; trimmed from J: 5 bases; junction bases lacking a gene match: 8. Counted from cysteine to phenylalanine, this CDR3 has 15 amino acids. Only the CDR3 part of the read is kept: 45 bases, read in frame from the first base. The germline V gene (reference sequence) sets CDR1 to SEHNR and CDR2 to FQNEAQ. Findings and caveats that apply to the study as a whole: About 4.5% of naive CD4, around 3.5% of naive CD8, approximately 2% of memory CD4, and roughly 0.4% of memory CD8 clonotypes were shared across four donors. Only blood was sampled, and tissue TCR repertoires likely differ from those in blood. Higher generation probabilities were observed for clonotypes shared by all four sorted-subset donors than for non-shared clonotypes. The small number of donors limited the genetic and exposure-history diversity represented. Pairwise subsampling led to the expectation that sequencing depth would affect the degree of clonotype sharing among donors. Estimated clonotype richness was generally larger for naive than for memory subsets. Even with the large sequencing depth, rarefaction of the sorted-subset datasets indicated that sequencing was incomplete.

This receptor was taken from a man younger than 30 in good health. Some clones in this sample may be carry-over from other donors' samples. Rearrangement joined TRBV7-9 to TRBJ2-7, with 8 middle bases fitting TRBD1. Sequencing was performed on naive CD8+ T cells from PBMCs. This sample's cell subset or site label indicates: CD45RA+CCR7+. The CDR3 region: CASSLRQGAFDEQYF. Here is the DNA: TGTGCCAGCAGCTTAAGGCAGGGGGCTTTCGACGAGCAGTACTTC.